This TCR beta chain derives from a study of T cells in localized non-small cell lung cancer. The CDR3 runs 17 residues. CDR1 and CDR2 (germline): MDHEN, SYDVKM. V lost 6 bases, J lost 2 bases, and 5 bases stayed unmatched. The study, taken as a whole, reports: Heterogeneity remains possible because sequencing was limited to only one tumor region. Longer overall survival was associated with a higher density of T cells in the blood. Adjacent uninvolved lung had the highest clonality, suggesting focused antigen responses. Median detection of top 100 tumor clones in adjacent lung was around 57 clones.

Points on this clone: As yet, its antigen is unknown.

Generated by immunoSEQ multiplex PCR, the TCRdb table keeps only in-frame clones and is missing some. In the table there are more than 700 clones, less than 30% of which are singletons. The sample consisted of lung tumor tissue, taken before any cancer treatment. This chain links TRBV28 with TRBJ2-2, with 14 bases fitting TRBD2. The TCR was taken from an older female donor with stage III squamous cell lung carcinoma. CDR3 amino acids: CASSRTSGRINTGELFF. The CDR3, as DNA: TGTGCCAGCAGCCGGACTAGCGGGAGGATTAACACCGGGGAGCTGTTTTTT.